These 24 T cell receptor beta chains originate from one sample sequenced in a study of blood T cell repertoires in COVID-19. Profiling relied on immunoSEQ multiplex PCR, and the TCRdb table lists in-frame clones only, not all of them. The sample has about 230,000 clones; 70% to 90% are singletons. Sequenced: peripheral blood. The source is a man aged 45-65 years with COVID-19, enrolled during active disease.

The rearrangement links TRBV28 to TRBJ1-6, with no clear D. Per the germline V gene, CDR1 is MDHEN and CDR2 is SYDVKM. There are 15 residues in the CDR3. Trimming pared 3 bases from V and 8 bases from J, leaving 14 bases between. CDR3 DNA: TGTGCCAGCAGTTTTGGAGGGATCGGGCATTCACCCCTCCACTTT. It translates to CASSFGGIGHSPLHF.

The V and J genes are TRBV4-2 and TRBJ1-4, with D perhaps matching TRBD1 (6 bases). The CDR3 spans 14 residues. The germline V gene encodes CDR1 LGHNA and CDR2 YNFKEQ. The ends were cut back, 3 bases at V and 7 bases at J, with 12 bases in the middle. The CDR3 coding sequence is TGTGCCAGCAGCCAGGGGGAGGGGGGTGAAAAACTGTTTTTT. This codes for CASSQGEGGEKLFF.

The chain is built from TRBV18 and TRBJ2-1; 8 bases map to TRBD1. Germline trimming cut 4 bases from V and 1 base from J; bases unmatched to any gene: 3. Germline CDR1 reads KGHSH; CDR2 reads LQKENI. The CDR3 is 15 amino acids. CDR3 sequence reads: CASSRQGRSYNEQFF. The CDR3 bases are TGTGCCAGCTCACGACAGGGGAGGTCCTACAATGAGCAGTTCTTC. Combining the CDR3 with reference TRBV18 and TRBJ2-1 gives the whole variable domain NAGVMQNPRHLVRRRGQEARLRCSPMKGHSHVYWYRQLPEEGLKFMVYLQKENIIDESGMPKERFSAEFPKEGPSILRIQQVVRGDSAAYFCASSRQGRSYNEQFFGPGTRLTVL.

Details on this clone: This same CDR3 is encoded by further DNA sequences in the sample. The chain recombines TRBV28 with TRBJ1-5; TRBD1 matches 10 bases. CDR1 is MDHEN, CDR2 SYDVKM, per germline. Trimming took 5 bases from V and 4 from J; bases not matched to a gene: 2. CDR3 length: 14 residues. The CDR3 region is CASSPGQGNQPQHF. The CDR3 region has the DNA TGTGCCAGCAGTCCGGGACAGGGGAATCAGCCCCAGCATTTT.

The V and J genes are TRBV5-1 and TRBJ2-3, with 10 nucleotides matching TRBD2. CDR3 length: 15 residues. V lost 1 base to trimming and J lost 7 bases; unmatched junction nucleotides: 6. Per the germline V gene, CDR1 is SGHRS and CDR2 is YFSETQ. The CDR3 DNA reads TGCGCCAGCAGCTTGAGCCTAGCGGGAGTTAATACGCAGTATTTT. It translates to CASSLSLAGVNTQYF.

The chain is built from TRBV14 and TRBJ1-2; no reliable D call. Germline V gene data show CDR1 as SGHDN and CDR2 as FVKESK. The CDR3 has 11 amino acids. Trimming pared 8 bases from V and 4 bases from J, leaving 8 bases between. CDR3 DNA: TGTGCCAGCGGGCTGGGCTATGGCTACACCTTC. This codes for CASGLGYGYTF. The variable domain in full, completed from reference TRBV14 and TRBJ1-2, reads EAGVTQFPSHSVIEKGQTVTLRCDPISGHDNLYWYRRVMGKEIKFLLHFVKESKQDESGMPNNRFLAERTGGTYSTLKVQPAELEDSGVYFCASGLGYGYTFGSGTRLTVV.

The chain links TRBV30 to TRBJ1-6, with 9 bases that match TRBD1. The CDR3 is 15 amino acids. J gave up 7 bases and V 3 bases, and 7 bases lay outside the gene matches. Looked up from germline, CDR1 is GTSNPN and CDR2 is SVGIG (reference sequence). The CDR3 protein is CAWRYMTGGNSPLHF. DNA for the CDR3: TGTGCCTGGAGGTATATGACAGGGGGAAATTCACCCCTCCACTTT. Full variable domain (rest looked up from reference TRBV30 and TRBJ1-6): SQTIHQWPATLVQPVGSPLSLECTVEGTSNPNLYWYRQAAGRGLQLLFYSVGIGQISSEVPQNLSASRPQDRQFILSSKKLLLSDSGFYLCAWRYMTGGNSPLHFGNGTRLTVT.

The J gene is TRBJ2-3, the V gene TRBV7-2; no definite D call. In germline, CDR1 is SGHTA, CDR2 FQGNSA. Deletions cut 5 bases from V and 12 bases from J, with 18 bases between. This CDR3 contains 13 residues. CDR3 amino acids: CASSLPPPLPQYF. In DNA form, the CDR3 reads TGTGCCAGCAGCCTTCCCCCCCCTCTTCCTCAGTATTTT.

V gene TRBV10-3 combines with J gene TRBJ1-4, with 11 bases matching TRBD1. The CDR3 is 18 amino acids. V was clipped by 2 bases and J by 2 bases; unmatched bases: 7. Germline CDR1 ENHRY, CDR2 SYGVKD. The CDR3 protein is CAISEPGTGGRTNEKLFF. The CDR3, as DNA: TGTGCCATCAGTGAGCCCGGGACAGGGGGGAGGACTAATGAAAAACTGTTTTTT.

V usage is TRBV6-5 and J usage is TRBJ1-2, with D tentatively TRBD1 (5 bases). The CDR3 runs 12 residues. Germline V lookup: CDR1 MNHEY, CDR2 SVGAGI. V shed 7 bases and J shed 7 bases, with 13 bases lying between them. The CDR3 DNA is TGTGCCAGCAACACGGGGGGGTTTGGCTACACCTTC. This codes for CASNTGGFGYTF.

The gene calls are TRBV7-9 and TRBJ2-5; 7 bases match TRBD1. Germline assignment: CDR1 SEHNR and CDR2 FQNEAQ (reference sequence). The CDR3 has 14 amino acids. V lost 7 bases, J lost 5 bases, and 10 bases stayed unmatched. CDR3 nucleotide sequence: TGTGCCAGCATCCGGCAGGGGGTCGGGGAGACCCAGTACTTC. It specifies CASIRQGVGETQYF.

This clone has more than one count but fewer than ten. The chain joins TRBV29-1 to TRBJ2-3; D perhaps matches TRBD2 (5 bases). This CDR3 region has 14 residues. Deletions cut 1 base from V and 4 bases from J, with 12 bases between. Per germline, CDR1 SQVTM and CDR2 ANQGSEA. This CDR3 reads CSVEGASSSDTQYF. The CDR3 bases are TGCAGCGTTGAAGGGGCTAGCTCCTCAGATACGCAGTATTTT.

The rearrangement links TRBV19 to TRBJ1-1; 10 nucleotides align to TRBD1. CDR1 is LNHDA, CDR2 SQIVND, per germline (reference sequence). J lost 1 base, V lost 2 bases, and 7 bases had no gene match. The CDR3 runs 17 residues. The CDR3 here is CASSIFGTGVGNTEAFF. The CDR3 nucleotides are TGTGCCAGTAGTATATTTGGGACAGGGGTAGGGAACACTGAAGCTTTCTTT.

The gene calls are TRBV15 and TRBJ1-5; D is ambiguous. There are 14 residues in the CDR3. V was shortened by 0 bases and J by 6 bases, with 9 bases between the two germline ends. Germline V gene data show CDR1 as LNHNV and CDR2 as YYDKDF (reference sequence). The CDR3 DNA sequence: TGTGCCACCAGCAGAGAGGCATATTCTCAGCCCCAGCATTTT. Its translation is CATSREAYSQPQHF.

CDR3 region: CASSFPGTAPYNEQFF. The DNA of the CDR3 is TGTGCCAGCAGCTTTCCCGGGACAGCCCCCTACAATGAGCAGTTCTTC. V and J are TRBV3-1 (or the pseudogene TRBV3-2) and TRBJ2-1, with TRBD1 identical over 7 bases. CDR3 size: 16 residues. The V segment lost 5 bases and the J segment 2 bases; nucleotides outside the gene matches: 9. Looked up from germline, CDR1 is LGHDT and CDR2 is YNNKEL (reference sequence).

V gene TRBV2 combines with J gene TRBJ2-3, with 8 bases matching TRBD1. This CDR3 comprises 16 residues. The ends lost 4 bases at V and 2 bases at J; junction bases unmatched: 8. Germline V CDR1 and CDR2: SNHLY, FYNNEI. CDR3 region: CASSATGVEHTDTQYF. CDR3 DNA: TGTGCCAGCAGTGCGACAGGGGTAGAGCACACAGATACGCAGTATTTT.

The J gene is TRBJ2-7, the V gene TRBV27; D is perhaps TRBD1 (6 bases). The V gene's germline CDR1 is MNHEY and CDR2 SMNVEV (reference sequence). Trimming removed 6 bases from V and 4 bases from J, with 19 bases in between. The CDR3 extends over 15 amino acids. CDR3 nucleotide sequence: TGTGCCAGCAGCTCAGAGGCCGGGACATTGTACGAGCAGTACTTC. Amino acid sequence: CASSSEAGTLYEQYF.

The rearrangement joins TRBV4-1 to TRBJ2-7; possibly TRBD1 for D (8 bases). The CDR3 is 17 amino acids. Trimming shortened V by 5 bases and J by 2 bases, and 22 bases separated the two germline ends. Germline CDR1 is MGHRA and CDR2 is YSYEKL. The CDR3 spells CASSTDRGVAGTYEQYF. DNA for the CDR3: TGCGCCAGCAGCACAGACAGGGGAGTAGCGGGCACCTACGAGCAGTACTTC.

V is TRBV29-1 and J is TRBJ1-2, with D unclear. V was shortened by 0 bases and J by 0 bases, with 5 bases between the two germline ends. The CDR3 is 13 amino acids. Germline CDR1 and CDR2: SQVTM and ANQGSEA. CDR3 residues: CSVEDRTNYGYTF. The CDR3 DNA reads TGCAGCGTTGAAGACAGAACTAACTATGGCTACACCTTC.

The chain is built from TRBV19 and TRBJ2-7, with D possibly TRBD1 on 6 matching bases. The V gene's germline CDR1 is LNHDA and CDR2 SQIVND (reference sequence). Trimming stripped 5 bases from V and 3 bases from J, with 17 bases between. This CDR3 spans 15 amino acids. CDR3 nucleotide sequence: TGTGCCAGTAGTTCAACCGGGACACGGGTCTACGAGCAGTACTTC. Translating it yields CASSSTGTRVYEQYF. The full variable domain, its missing parts supplied by reference TRBV19 and TRBJ2-7, is DGGITQSPKYLFRKEGQNVTLSCEQNLNHDAMYWYRQDPGQGLRLIYYSQIVNDFQKGDIAEGYSVSREKKESFPLTVTSAQKNPTAFYLCASSSTGTRVYEQYFGPGTRLTVT.

This chain links TRBV2 with TRBJ1-2; D is possibly TRBD1 (5 bases). In germline, CDR1 is SNHLY, CDR2 FYNNEI. CDR3 length: 14 residues. Trimming stripped 5 bases from V and 1 base from J, with 11 bases between. In nucleotides, the CDR3 is TGTGCCAGCAGTACCCAGGGCAGTAACTATGGCTACACCTTC. Its translation: CASSTQGSNYGYTF. Filled out from reference TRBV2 and TRBJ1-2, the complete variable domain reads EPEVTQTPSHQVTQMGQEVILRCVPISNHLYFYWYRQILGQKVEFLVSFYNNEISEKSEIFDDQFSVERPDGSNFTLKIRSTKLEDSAMYFCASSTQGSNYGYTFGSGTRLTVV.

The chain employs TRBV28 and TRBJ1-2; TRBD1 aligns across 7 bases. Losses at the gene ends were 10 bases for V and 4 bases for J; bases not matched to a gene: 12. Per the germline V gene, CDR1 is MDHEN and CDR2 is SYDVKM. This CDR3 spans 14 amino acids. CDR3 sequence reads: CATDPATGTYGYTF. The CDR3 DNA follows: TGTGCCACCGACCCAGCGACAGGGACCTATGGCTACACCTTC.

The V and J genes are TRBV11-3 and TRBJ2-3, with 7 bases matching TRBD1. Unmatched junction bases numbered 9, after V lost 4 bases and J lost 2 bases. The length of the CDR3 is 16 residues. The V gene's germline CDR1 is SGHNT and CDR2 YENEEA. Here the CDR3 DNA reads TGTGCCAGCAGCTCTCAACGACAGGGATCCACAGATACGCAGTATTTT. Translation gives CASSSQRQGSTDTQYF.

In the case of this clone: Mismatch with germline at one junction end may stem from a read error. V usage is TRBV11-2 and J usage is TRBJ1-1; D is unresolved. Germline V gene data show CDR1 as SGHAT and CDR2 as FQNNGV. CDR3 length: 14 amino acids. CDR3 nucleotides: TGTGCCAGCAGCTTAGATCGGGAACCGTCAAGACTCGTCTTT. Its protein product is CASSLDREPSRLVF.